The 26 T cell receptor beta chains below all came from one sample that was sequenced in a study of CD4+ T cells in melanoma. Profiled with immunoSEQ multiplex PCR; TCRdb holds only in-frame clones, not every one. This table has over 100,000 clones, roughly 90% appearing once. The sample comprised peripheral blood. These receptors all come from a human donor with melanoma.

CDR3 sequence reads: CASSLGRGSSYNEQFF. As DNA, the CDR3 is TGTGCCAGCAGCTTAGGGCGGGGCAGCTCCTACAATGAGCAGTTCTTC. This chain links TRBV7-2 with TRBJ2-1; a possible D gene is TRBD2 (6 bases). Trimming took off 1 base at V and 0 bases at J, with 10 bases between the two ends. The CDR3 covers 16 residues. Germline V gene data show CDR1 as SGHTA and CDR2 as FQGNSA. Combining the CDR3 with reference TRBV7-2 and TRBJ2-1 gives the whole variable domain GAGVSQSPSNKVTEKGKDVELRCDPISGHTALYWYRQSLGQGLEFLIYFQGNSAPDKSGLPSDRFSAERTGGSVSTLTIQRTQQEDSAVYLCASSLGRGSSYNEQFFGPGTRLTVL.

This clone occurred once. V and J are TRBV5-1 and TRBJ2-7; weak D call: TRBD1 (5 bases). The V gene lost 0 bases and the J gene lost 2 bases, with 9 bases spanning the gap. The CDR3 has 14 residues. Germline V CDR1 and CDR2: SGHRS, YFSETQ. Here the CDR3 reads CASSLEQAPYEQYF. The CDR3 DNA reads as TGCGCCAGCAGCTTGGAACAGGCACCCTACGAGCAGTACTTC.

This sequence joins TRBV21-1 and TRBJ2-7. TRBV21-1 counts as a pseudogene. The CDR3 covers 13 residues. The CDR3 bases are TGTGCCAGCAGCAAAAGGTCCCGCTACGAGCAGTACTTC. Translated, it gives CASSKRSRYEQYF.

The chain carries TRBV19 and TRBJ2-1; D possibly corresponds to TRBD2 (5 bases). The CDR3 is made up of 15 amino acids. Per germline, CDR1 LNHDA and CDR2 SQIVND (reference sequence). Trimming cost V 6 bases and J 0 bases, with 12 bases left between them. CDR3 amino acids: CASSFRTSSYNEQFF. CDR3 coding DNA: TGTGCCAGTAGCTTTCGCACTAGCTCCTACAATGAGCAGTTCTTC.

The chain employs TRBV5-4 and TRBJ1-2, with D uncertain. V lost 2 bases to trimming and J lost 4 bases, with 9 bases between them. Per germline, CDR1 SGHNT and CDR2 YYREEE (reference sequence). This CDR3 is 13 amino acids long. CDR3 DNA: TGTGCCAGCAGCTTCGGCAGTGGCTATGGCTACACCTTC. Its translation is CASSFGSGYGYTF. The full variable domain, rest sourced from reference TRBV5-4 and TRBJ1-2, is ETGVTQSPTHLIKTRGQQVTLRCSSQSGHNTVSWYQQALGQGPQFIFQYYREEENGRGNFPPRFSGLQFPNYSSELNVNALELDDSALYLCASSFGSGYGYTFGSGTRLTVV.

The chain combines TRBV5-6 with TRBJ2-7; TRBD2 matches at 7 bases. V trimming: 6 bases; J trimming: 3 bases; junction bases outside the gene matches: 9. Germline values: CDR1 SGHDT, CDR2 YYEEEE. CDR3 length equals 14 residues. The CDR3 reads CASTLLGRGYEQYF. The CDR3 region has the DNA TGTGCCAGCACCCTTCTGGGGAGGGGCTACGAGCAGTACTTC. The variable domain in full, completed from reference TRBV5-6 and TRBJ2-7, reads DAGVTQSPTHLIKTRGQQVTLRCSPKSGHDTVSWYQQALGQGPQFIFQYYEEEERQRGNFPDRFSGHQFPNYSSELNVNALLLGDSALYLCASTLLGRGYEQYFGPGTRLTVT.

The DNA of the CDR3 is TGTGCCACATCTTTAGCGGATGTAAACAATGAGCAGTTCTTC. It encodes CATSLADVNNEQFF. The chain combines TRBV11-2 with TRBJ2-1; TRBD2 is a possible D gene (6 bases). Germline V gives CDR1 SGHAT, CDR2 FQNNGV. Trimming cost V 10 bases and J 5 bases, with 18 bases left between them. The CDR3 contains 14 residues.

The chain has TRBV7-9 and TRBJ2-3; the D gene is possibly TRBD2 (5 bases). The V gene's germline CDR1 is SEHNR and CDR2 FQNEAQ (reference sequence). The CDR3 is made up of 16 amino acids. The ends were cut back, 3 bases at V and 5 bases at J, with 18 bases in the middle. Here the CDR3 DNA reads TGTGCCAGCAGCTTCCCCCCGGGTGGTAGCGTAGATACGCAGTATTTT. It encodes CASSFPPGGSVDTQYF.

The genes are TRBV27 and TRBJ2-2; D might be TRBD1 or TRBD2, each matching 5 bases. This CDR3 region has 14 residues. In germline, CDR1 is MNHEY, CDR2 SMNVEV (reference sequence). The V end lost 9 bases, the J end lost 8 bases, and 19 bases lay between the germline ends. CDR3 loop: CASRWEFSGGELFF. CDR3 nucleotides: TGTGCCAGTAGATGGGAGTTCTCAGGGGGGGAGCTGTTTTTT.

The CDR3 loop is CSQGQGYGYTF. The CDR3, as DNA: TGCAGTCAAGGACAGGGCTATGGCTACACCTTC. The chain employs TRBV20-1 and TRBJ1-2; 8 nucleotides match TRBD1. CDR3 size: 11 residues. The germline V gene encodes CDR1 DFQATT and CDR2 SNEGSKA (reference sequence). After removal of 8 bases from V and 4 bases from J, the junction contained 3 bases not matched to a gene.

The rearrangement joins TRBV28 to TRBJ1-2; D remains unclear. Trimming removed 3 bases from V and 3 bases from J, with 14 bases in between. The germline gives CDR1 MDHEN, CDR2 SYDVKM. The CDR3 totals 15 residues. As DNA, the CDR3 is TGTGCCAGCAGTTTTCCGGGATCTAAGCACTATGGCTACACCTTC. Amino acid sequence: CASSFPGSKHYGYTF.

V gene TRBV10-3 combines with J gene TRBJ2-2; 10 nucleotides line up with TRBD2. J lost 3 bases, V lost 10 bases, and 14 bases had no gene match. Germline CDR1 and CDR2: ENHRY and SYGVKD. This CDR3 spans 17 amino acids. Here the CDR3 DNA reads TGTGCCACCAAAGGAGCGGGGGGGGGCTTAGACACCGGGGAGCTGTTTTTT. Its translation: CATKGAGGGLDTGELFF.

This chain uses TRBV7-9 with TRBJ1-2; D is possibly TRBD1 (6 bases). Germline values: CDR1 SEHNR, CDR2 FQNEAQ (reference sequence). The CDR3 spans 14 residues. Trimming pared 7 bases from V and 7 bases from J, leaving 19 bases between. Written as DNA, the CDR3 is TGTGCCAGCAAGTACGAGGGGGGGCTCGGTGGCTACACCTTC. This sequence encodes CASKYEGGLGGYTF.

V and J are TRBV27 and TRBJ2-5; TRBD1 is a possible D gene (5 bases). The CDR3 sequence is 18 residues long. V was cut by 4 bases and J by 1 base, with 22 bases left in between. The germline CDR1 and CDR2 sequences are MNHEY and SMNVEV (reference sequence). DNA of the CDR3: TGTGCCAGCAGTTCGACCAGGGTCCCCGTTCCCATCCAAGAGACCCAGTACTTC. Its protein is CASSSTRVPVPIQETQYF.

This rearrangement joins TRBV2 to TRBJ2-3; 12 nucleotides agree with TRBD1. CDR3 length equals 15 residues. The germline V gene has CDR1 SNHLY and CDR2 FYNNEI. J was trimmed by 6 bases and V by 5 bases; bases with no gene match: 6. The CDR3: CASSSGTGGGDTQYF. CDR3 DNA sequence: TGTGCCAGCAGTTCAGGGACAGGGGGCGGCGATACGCAGTATTTT.

The rearrangement links TRBV6-5 to TRBJ2-7; TRBD2 is a possible D gene (5 bases). The CDR3 is 14 residues long. Trimming removed 0 bases at V and 3 bases at J, with 9 bases between. Germline V gene sequence: CDR1 MNHEY, CDR2 SVGAGI. The DNA of the CDR3 is TGTGCCAGCAGTTACTCCCGGGGTGGCTACGAGCAGTACTTC. Translating gives CASSYSRGGYEQYF.

V gene TRBV27 combines with J gene TRBJ1-6; TRBD1 agrees at 9 bases. The CDR3 loop spans 14 amino acids. The ends lost 7 bases at V and 7 bases at J; junction bases unmatched: 5. Germline lookup yields CDR1 MNHEY and CDR2 SMNVEV (reference sequence). Written as DNA, the CDR3 is TGTGCCAGCAAAGGGACAGGGTCAAATTCACCCCTCCACTTT. Translating gives CASKGTGSNSPLHF.

This chain connects TRBV5-8 to TRBJ2-5; no clear D gene. The ends were cut back, 4 bases at V and 1 base at J, with 20 bases in the middle. The CDR3 has 17 amino acids. CDR1 is SGHTS and CDR2 is YDEGEE in the germline V gene. DNA for the CDR3: TGTGCCAGCAGCCCCCTGATTAGTAGGCAGTTCCAAGAGACCCAGTACTTC. This codes for CASSPLISRQFQETQYF. The variable domain in full, with the rest retrieved from reference TRBV5-8 and TRBJ2-5, is EAGVTQSPTHLIKTRGQQATLRCSPISGHTSVYWYQQALGLGLQFLLWYDEGEERNRGNFPPRFSGRQFPNYSSELNVNALELEDSALYLCASSPLISRQFQETQYFGPGTRLLVL.

V gene TRBV1 combines with J gene TRBJ1-2; the DNA was not used to check the table's D call, TRBD1. TRBV1 is assigned pseudogene status. The CDR3 contains 15 residues. CDR3 region: CTSSHETGGESGYTF. The DNA of the CDR3 is TGCACCAGCAGCCATGAGACAGGGGGCGAGAGTGGCTACACCTTC.

The V call is TRBV27, the J call TRBJ2-7, with D perhaps assigned TRBD1 or TRBD2 (5 bases each). V shed 5 bases and J shed 5 bases, with 10 bases lying between them. Germline V lookup: CDR1 MNHEY, CDR2 SMNVEV (reference sequence). This CDR3 contains 12 residues. The CDR3 is CASSRRDHEQYF. DNA for the CDR3: TGTGCCAGCAGTCGCCGGGACCACGAGCAGTACTTC.

This chain links TRBV6-1 with TRBJ2-7; D may correspond to TRBD1 or TRBD2 (5 bases each). The V end was cut by 6 bases, the J end by 3 bases, with 18 bases between. In germline, CDR1 is MNHNS, CDR2 SASEGT. This CDR3 spans 15 amino acids. Here the CDR3 reads CASRLGRVGDYEQYF. The CDR3 DNA reads TGTGCCAGCAGGCTGGGCAGGGTCGGGGACTACGAGCAGTACTTC.

The chain carries TRBV18 and TRBJ1-6; 8 bases agree with TRBD1. V gave up 3 bases and J gave up 6 bases; unmatched junction bases: 4. Germline CDR1 and CDR2: KGHSH and LQKENI. This CDR3 region has 15 residues. CDR3 protein: CASSPRTGTNSPLHF. The CDR3 nucleotides are TGTGCCAGCTCACCCAGGACAGGGACTAATTCACCCCTCCACTTT.

This chain links TRBV5-1 with TRBJ2-2; D gene uncertain. V shed 0 bases and J shed 0 bases, with 6 bases lying between them. The germline V gene has CDR1 SGHRS and CDR2 YFSETQ. The CDR3 sequence is 15 residues long. The CDR3 sequence: CASSLGRPNTGELFF. CDR3 nucleotides: TGCGCCAGCAGCTTGGGCAGACCGAACACCGGGGAGCTGTTTTTT.

The chain joins TRBV2 to TRBJ2-1, with a possible D match to TRBD2 (5 bases). Germline CDR1 reads SNHLY; CDR2 reads FYNNEI. V gave up 1 base and J gave up 6 bases, with 13 bases separating them. This CDR3 region has 15 residues. CDR3 amino acids: CASSEVSVGANEQFF. As DNA, the CDR3 is TGTGCCAGCAGTGAAGTTTCAGTGGGAGCCAATGAGCAGTTCTTC.

This clone was seen at least ten times. The J gene is TRBJ2-7, the V gene TRBV4-2; tentatively, D is TRBD1 (5 bases). The CDR3 loop spans 14 amino acids. Trimming shortened V by 3 bases and J by 1 base, and 10 bases separated the two germline ends. Per germline, CDR1 LGHNA and CDR2 YNFKEQ. Here the CDR3 DNA reads TGTGCCAGCAGCCAGAGCAGACAGTCCTACGAGCAGTACTTC. It specifies CASSQSRQSYEQYF.

J is TRBJ1-2 and V is TRBV4-3; the D gene is possibly TRBD1 (6 bases). The ends were cut back, 0 bases at V and 4 bases at J, with 12 bases in the middle. Germline V gene sequence: CDR1 LGHNA, CDR2 YSLEER. The CDR3 spans 15 residues. CDR3 bases: TGCGCCAGCAGCCAAGATAGGAACAGGGCCTATGGCTACACCTTC. Protein sequence: CASSQDRNRAYGYTF.